A single sample gave rise to the 8 T cell receptor beta chains below, sequenced in a study of PD-1 blockade in classical Hodgkin lymphoma. Relapses following autologous stem cell transplantation were seen in all patients, with brentuximab vedotin exposure varying. Profiled with immunoSEQ multiplex PCR; TCRdb holds only in-frame clones, not every one. The profile shows 25,000 to 30,000 clones, less than 80% of them singletons. The source was peripheral blood mononuclear cells (PBMCs), collected before the second cycle of nivolumab. All receptors derive from a human donor with classical Hodgkin lymphoma.

Points on this clone: This same CDR3 is encoded by further DNA sequences in the sample. The rearrangement joins TRBV18 to TRBJ2-5, with D possibly TRBD1 on 6 matching bases. The length of the CDR3 is 13 residues. V gave up 6 bases and J gave up 2 bases, with 10 bases separating them. In germline, CDR1 is KGHSH, CDR2 LQKENI. The CDR3 loop reads CASSPGQQETQYF. The CDR3 DNA sequence: TGTGCCAGCTCTCCAGGACAGCAAGAGACCCAGTACTTC. The full variable domain, with the rest looked up from reference TRBV18 and TRBJ2-5, is NAGVMQNPRHLVRRRGQEARLRCSPMKGHSHVYWYRQLPEEGLKFMVYLQKENIIDESGMPKERFSAEFPKEGPSILRIQQVVRGDSAAYFCASSPGQQETQYFGPGTRLLVL.

CDR3 DNA: TGTGCCAGCAGACCGACAGTCTATGGCTACACCTTC. This gives the protein CASRPTVYGYTF. This sequence joins TRBV28 and TRBJ1-2; D is perhaps TRBD1 (5 bases). Trimming shortened V by 6 bases and J by 4 bases, and 9 bases separated the two germline ends. The germline CDR1 and CDR2 sequences are MDHEN and SYDVKM. The CDR3 runs to 12 residues.

A few counts support this clone. This chain uses TRBV5-1 with TRBJ1-6; D gene unclear. Trimming left V 0 bases short and J 9 bases short, with 7 bases between. The CDR3 has 13 residues. Germline V gene data show CDR1 as SGHRS and CDR2 as YFSETQ. For the CDR3, the DNA is TGCGCCAGCAGCTTGGCCCTCCGTTCACCCCTCCACTTT. This codes for CASSLALRSPLHF.

The J gene is TRBJ1-2, the V gene TRBV7-2; D uncertain. Germline V gene sequence: CDR1 SGHTA, CDR2 FQGNSA. V lost 1 base to trimming and J lost 0 bases, with 6 bases between them. This CDR3 contains 14 residues. CDR3 sequence reads: CASSLDGPNYGYTF. The CDR3 nucleotides are TGTGCCAGCAGCTTAGACGGCCCTAACTATGGCTACACCTTC.

V is TRBV7-3 and J is TRBJ2-7; the match to TRBD1 covers 7 bases. V lost 3 bases and J lost 5; bases outside the gene matches: 10. The CDR3 is 15 amino acids. Germline assignment: CDR1 SGHTA and CDR2 FQGTGA. Here the CDR3 reads CASSFCRQGPNEQYF. The CDR3 DNA reads TGTGCCAGCAGCTTTTGTAGACAGGGCCCCAACGAGCAGTACTTC.

This sequence joins TRBV29-1 and TRBJ1-2; D is ambiguous. The CDR3 extends over 12 amino acids. The germline V gene has CDR1 SQVTM and CDR2 ANQGSEA. The V end was cut by 6 bases, the J end by 5 bases, with 13 bases between. CDR3 sequence: CSVRVGDYGYTF. CDR3 nucleotide sequence: TGCAGCGTCCGGGTAGGAGATTATGGCTACACCTTC.

This chain uses TRBV27 with TRBJ2-1, with 8 bases identical to TRBD1. With V trimmed by 5 bases and J by 6 bases, 6 bases remained unmatched. The CDR3 runs 14 residues. The germline V gene has CDR1 MNHEY and CDR2 SMNVEV (reference sequence). CDR3 nucleotides: TGTGCCAGCAGTATAGGACAGGGATTCAATGAGCAGTTCTTC. It specifies CASSIGQGFNEQFF.

By sample share, this clone is medium-sized. This chain links TRBV2 with TRBJ1-5; no reliable D call. Looked up from germline, CDR1 is SNHLY and CDR2 is FYNNEI. This CDR3 spans 14 amino acids. The V end lost 6 bases, the J end lost 3 bases, and 12 bases lay between the germline ends. The CDR3 nucleotides are TGTGCCAGCAGCCAATTAGGCAACAATCAGCCCCAGCATTTT. Residues: CASSQLGNNQPQHF. The full variable domain, completed using reference TRBV2 and TRBJ1-5, is EPEVTQTPSHQVTQMGQEVILRCVPISNHLYFYWYRQILGQKVEFLVSFYNNEISEKSEIFDDQFSVERPDGSNFTLKIRSTKLEDSAMYFCASSQLGNNQPQHFGDGTRLSIL.